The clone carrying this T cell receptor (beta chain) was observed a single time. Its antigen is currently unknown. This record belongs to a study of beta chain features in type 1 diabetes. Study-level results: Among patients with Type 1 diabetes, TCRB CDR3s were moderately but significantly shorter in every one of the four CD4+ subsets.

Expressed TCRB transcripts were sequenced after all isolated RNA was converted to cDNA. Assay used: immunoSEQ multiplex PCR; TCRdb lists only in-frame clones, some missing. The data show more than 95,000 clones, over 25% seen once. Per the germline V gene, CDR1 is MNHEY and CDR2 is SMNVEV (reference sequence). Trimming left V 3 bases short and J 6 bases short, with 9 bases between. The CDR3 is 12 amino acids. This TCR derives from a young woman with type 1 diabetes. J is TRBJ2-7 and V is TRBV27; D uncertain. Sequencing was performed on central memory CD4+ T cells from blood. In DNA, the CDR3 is TGTGCCAGCAGTTTTAGAGGTCGCGAGCAGTACTTC. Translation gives CASSFRGREQYF.